This TCR beta chain appears in the sequencing data of a study of cytomegalovirus exposure and HLA in healthy donors. With 60 Vbeta and 13 Jbeta primers, the PCR was carried out. The table came from immunoSEQ multiplex PCR; TCRdb's copy has only in-frame clones and leaves some out. The sample consists of about 100,000 clones, less than 80% of them appearing once. V was cut by 3 bases and J by 7 bases, with 16 bases left in between. Germline CDR1 and CDR2: MDHEN and SYDVKM. This CDR3 has 16 amino acids. A remark on this clone: Its antigen is undetermined.

Study-wide points: The classifier reportedly diagnosed cytomegalovirus status with high sensitivity and specificity.

The sample consisted of PBMCs. The receptor's source is a man in his forties or fifties in good health and CMV-seronegative. This chain uses TRBV28 with TRBJ1-6; a possible D gene is TRBD1 (6 bases). This CDR3 reads CASSFPQGSGNSPLHF. CDR3 bases: TGTGCCAGCAGTTTCCCTCAGGGGTCGGGAAATTCACCCCTCCACTTT.